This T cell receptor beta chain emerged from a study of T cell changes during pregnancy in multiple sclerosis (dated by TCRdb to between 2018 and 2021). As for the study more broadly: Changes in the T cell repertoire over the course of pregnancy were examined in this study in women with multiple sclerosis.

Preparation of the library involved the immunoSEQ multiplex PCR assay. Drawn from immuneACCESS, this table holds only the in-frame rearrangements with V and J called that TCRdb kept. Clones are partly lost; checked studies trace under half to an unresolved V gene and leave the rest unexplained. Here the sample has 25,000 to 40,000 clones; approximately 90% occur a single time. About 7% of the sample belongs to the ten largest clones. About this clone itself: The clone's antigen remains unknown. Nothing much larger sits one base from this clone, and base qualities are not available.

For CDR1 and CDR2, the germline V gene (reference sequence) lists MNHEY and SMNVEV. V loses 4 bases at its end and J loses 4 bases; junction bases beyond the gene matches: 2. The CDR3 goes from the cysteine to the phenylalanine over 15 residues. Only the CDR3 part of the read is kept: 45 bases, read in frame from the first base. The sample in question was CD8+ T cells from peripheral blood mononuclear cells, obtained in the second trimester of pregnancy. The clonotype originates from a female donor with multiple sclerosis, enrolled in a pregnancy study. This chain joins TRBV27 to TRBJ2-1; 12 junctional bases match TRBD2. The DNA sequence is TGTGCCAGCAGTTCGGGACTAGCGGGTTACAATGAGCAGTTCTTC. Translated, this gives CASSSGLAGYNEQFF.